Here is one T cell receptor beta chain with its context. Its antigen specificity is not known. Per-base quality was not reported, and no clone a single base away is much larger than it. The sample originates from a study of Ad26.COV2.S vaccination and SARS-CoV-2 variants (dated by TCRdb to the early 2020s). General notes on the study: Vaccine-arm donors came from COV1001, a multicentre, randomized, double-blind, placebo-controlled phase I-IIa trial of Ad26.COV2.S in healthy adults. A total of 32 samples were included in the TCR-sequenced set, comprising around 19 Ad26.COV2.S vaccine recipients, 5 placebo recipients and 8 SARS-CoV-2 convalescent individuals. Ad26.COV2.S was given intramuscularly at 5x10^10 or 1x10^11 viral particles, as a single shot or as two shots 56 days apart. Sequencing of the TCRbeta repertoire served to evaluate the specificity and breadth of SARS-CoV-2-reactive T cell receptors following Ad26.COV2.S vaccination. Participants in the trial were split at random into five groups of five each, receiving low-dose or high-dose Ad26.COV2.S once or twice, or else placebo on both occasions. Blinding of investigators to trial group allocation was maintained during experiments and outcome assessment. Beyond this particular receptor, the publication reports: Non-spike TCR breadth was comparable between vaccine and placebo recipients, consistent with the vaccine containing only spike. Substantial breadth of spike-specific CD8+ and CD4+ T cell responses was reported after vaccination. Comparing responses between vaccine doses or regimens was not something the study was powered to do. Higher spike-specific TCR breadth was observed in Ad26.COV2.S recipients than in placebo recipients (P = 0.0014). According to the authors, total T cell responses may have been underestimated by the TCR breadth and depth analyses.

The CDR3 numbers 17 residues from cysteine through phenylalanine. Only the CDR3 region is kept as DNA, spanning 51 bases read in frame from base 1. From the germline V gene, CDR1 is SNHLY and CDR2 is FYNNEI. V lost 4 bases and J lost 3 bases; the stretch between them is 19 bases long. The immunoSEQ Assay was the method used to sequence TCRbeta CDR3 regions. After extraction, genomic DNA underwent amplification by bias-controlled multiplex PCR, followed by high-throughput sequencing. In the source study's methods: To quantify the absolute abundance of every unique TCRbeta CDR3 region, sequences were collapsed and filtered. T cell fraction was estimated by normalization of TCRbeta template counts to usable DNA, with usable DNA being measured through amplification of reference genes present in all nucleated cells. Repertoire TCRs were annotated as SARS-CoV-2-specific when V gene, CDR3 amino acid sequence and J gene were exactly matched to a known reactive TCR set. The reference SARS-CoV-2 TCR set came from MIRA and was filtered for enrichment in COVID-19-positive ImmuneCODE repertoires, removing public or cross-reactive TCRs. Using the MIRA antigens, annotated TCRs were further analysed by specific ORF or by position within an ORF. Breadth was defined as annotated unique rearrangements over total unique productive rearrangements; depth was the summed frequency of those rearrangements. TCR breadth was compared between groups using two-sided Wilcoxon rank-sum tests. Not all clones reach the TCRdb copy of this immuneACCESS table, which keeps in-frame sequences only. Checked studies attribute under half of the gap to unresolved V genes and leave the rest unexplained. D and trimming were read from the DNA, whereas the V and J calls and clone size are those reported in that table. The sample table contains fewer than 400,000 clones; only one count was recorded for roughly 88% of them. The ten largest clones take up 4.5% to 7% of the sample.

What the treatment or condition label conveys for this sample: approximately 18 received Ad26.COV2.S at low or high dose, single or two shots; 5 received placebo; per-sample allocation not given. For vaccine and placebo recipients, the sequenced repertoires came from samples collected on day 63 after the first injection. Between 29 July and 7 August 2020, Cohort 1b enrolled around 24 adults aged 18-55 years at one site in Boston, USA. Ad26.COV2.S was a replication-incompetent adenovirus type 26 vector expressing a prefusion-stabilized SARS-CoV-2 spike protein from the original Wuhan strain. Sequenced material: peripheral blood, taken in a trial of Ad26.COV2.S vaccine versus placebo. This TCR was recovered from a person between 18 and 65 years old who received the Ad26.COV2.S COVID-19 vaccine or a placebo. This sequence uses TRBV2 and TRBJ2-1; the D gene cannot be named for sure. The DNA reads as follows: TGTGCCAGCAGTGGCTCATGGGGAAAGGGTATCTACAATGAGCAGTTCTTC. This gives the protein CASSGSWGKGIYNEQFF.